This passage covers 32 T cell receptor beta chains from one sample sequenced in a study of OX40 agonist ivuxolimab in advanced cancers. Profiled with immunoSEQ multiplex PCR; TCRdb holds only in-frame clones, not every one. In the table there are 80,000 or so clones, more than 70% of which are singletons. The material was CD4+ or CD8+ T cells sorted from blood, obtained in a trial of the OX40 agonist ivuxolimab. The source is an adult with an advanced solid tumor such as melanoma, head and neck, liver or kidney cancer.

The chain carries TRBV5-4 and TRBJ2-3; D is unclear. Trimming removed 0 bases at V and 1 base at J, with 6 bases between. The CDR3 runs to 14 residues. CDR1 is SGHNT, CDR2 YYREEE, per germline (reference sequence). The CDR3 loop is CASSLAYGTDTQYF. CDR3 in DNA: TGTGCCAGCAGCTTGGCTTACGGCACAGATACGCAGTATTTT.

This clone occurred a few times. The CDR3 here is CASSRPGPGQPQHF. CDR3 nucleotides: TGTGCCAGTAGTAGGCCGGGTCCAGGTCAGCCCCAGCATTTT. The chain joins TRBV19 to TRBJ1-5; D call uncertain. Germline CDR1 reads LNHDA; CDR2 reads SQIVND (reference sequence). The ends were cut back, 4 bases at V and 6 bases at J, with 13 bases in the middle. The CDR3 loop spans 14 amino acids.

The V gene is TRBV11-2, the J gene TRBJ2-7; D gene uncertain. CDR1 is SGHAT, CDR2 FQNNGV, per germline. V shed 0 bases and J shed 3 bases, with 9 bases lying between them. The CDR3 runs 14 residues. In nucleotides, the CDR3 is TGTGCCAGCAGCTTAGATTCGCCCGGCTACGAGCAGTACTTC. Translated: CASSLDSPGYEQYF.

This chain connects TRBV6-1 to TRBJ2-3; D assignment may be TRBD1 or TRBD2 (5 bases each). Trimming pared 3 bases from V and 1 base from J, leaving 14 bases between. There are 16 residues in the CDR3. From germline, CDR1 is MNHNS and CDR2 SASEGT. DNA for the CDR3: TGTGCCAGCAGTGACGCCAGGGCGAGGGGCACAGATACGCAGTATTTT. Its translation: CASSDARARGTDTQYF.

The chain links TRBV6-6 to TRBJ2-7; D is ambiguous. The CDR3 contains 13 residues. The germline gives CDR1 MNHNY, CDR2 SVGAGI (reference sequence). Trimming removed 1 base from V and 3 bases from J, with 7 bases in between. CDR3 coding DNA: TGTGCCAGCAGTTACTTGGTTGGCTACGAGCAGTACTTC. The encoded protein is CASSYLVGYEQYF.

CDR3 amino acids: CASSEAQGRWTEAFF. For the CDR3, the DNA is TGTGCCAGCAGTGAAGCGCAGGGTAGATGGACTGAAGCTTTCTTT. The rearrangement links TRBV2 to TRBJ1-1; D may be TRBD1 (5 bases). Per germline, CDR1 SNHLY and CDR2 FYNNEI. CDR3 length: 15 residues. The V gene lost 0 bases and the J gene lost 5 bases, with 13 bases spanning the gap.

This rearrangement joins TRBV9 to TRBJ2-3; D call uncertain. The V end lost 4 bases, the J end lost 3 bases, and 18 bases lay between the germline ends. Germline-derived CDR1 and CDR2 are SGDLS and YYNGEE. This CDR3 has 16 residues. For the CDR3, the DNA is TGTGCCAGCAGCCACCCGACGGCTGGTGTTACAGATACGCAGTATTTT. It specifies CASSHPTAGVTDTQYF.

This clone has only one observation. The V gene is TRBV7-2, the J gene TRBJ2-1; 10 positions match TRBD2. Germline CDR1 and CDR2: SGHTA and FQGNSA. With V trimmed by 1 base and J by 2 bases, 5 bases remained unmatched. This CDR3 is 17 amino acids long. CDR3 amino acids: CASSLVSTSGAYNEQFF. CDR3 sequence (DNA): TGTGCCAGCAGCTTAGTATCAACTAGCGGGGCCTACAATGAGCAGTTCTTC.

V and J are TRBV27 and TRBJ2-5; TRBD1 matches 10 bases. V shed 5 bases and J 0 bases; nucleotides not matched to a gene: 9. The V gene's germline CDR1 is MNHEY and CDR2 SMNVEV (reference sequence). The CDR3 covers 17 residues. CDR3 DNA: TGTGCCAGCAGTCGTAGGGGACAGGGGATAAACCAAGAGACCCAGTACTTC. Amino acid sequence: CASSRRGQGINQETQYF.

The chain couples TRBV4-1 to TRBJ1-5, with TRBD1 matching over 8 bases. V shed 1 base, J shed 7 bases, and the junction held 6 bases outside the gene matches. Germline V gene sequence: CDR1 MGHRA, CDR2 YSYEKL. This CDR3 has 15 amino acids. CDR3 DNA: TGCGCCAGCAGCCAAGGACAGGGGATCACACAGCCCCAGCATTTT. This gives the protein CASSQGQGITQPQHF.

This chain joins TRBV10-3 and TRBJ2-1; 7 positions match TRBD1. After removal of 6 bases from V and 0 bases from J, the junction contained 8 bases not matched to a gene. Germline values: CDR1 ENHRY, CDR2 SYGVKD. CDR3 length: 16 amino acids. CDR3 residues: CAISKQGRSSYNEQFF. CDR3 nucleotides: TGTGCCATCAGCAAACAGGGGCGGAGCTCCTACAATGAGCAGTTCTTC.

This clone is a singleton in its sample. The rearrangement links TRBV28 to TRBJ2-5; D gene ambiguous. V was clipped by 2 bases and J by 4 bases, with 20 bases between them. Germline V CDR1 and CDR2: MDHEN, SYDVKM. The CDR3 is 17 amino acids. The CDR3 nucleotides are TGTGCCAGCAGTTTAATGACCGGGTCCTCGGTAAGAGAGACCCAGTACTTC. This encodes CASSLMTGSSVRETQYF.

The V call is TRBV19, the J call TRBJ1-2; weak D call: TRBD1 (5 bases). Germline values: CDR1 LNHDA, CDR2 SQIVND (reference sequence). V lost 5 bases and J 8 bases, leaving 15 bases between the germline ends. The CDR3 loop spans 13 amino acids. As DNA, the CDR3 is TGTGCCAGTAGTCCAGAGGGGTCCAGGGGCTACACCTTC. Protein product: CASSPEGSRGYTF.

This clone has a single count. This chain's CDR3 is CASSPVNSRPNTEAFF. The DNA of the CDR3 is TGTGCCAGCTCACCAGTTAACTCCCGGCCGAACACTGAAGCTTTCTTT. This sequence joins TRBV18 and TRBJ1-1, with no clear D. Germline V gene data show CDR1 as KGHSH and CDR2 as LQKENI. V was trimmed by 2 bases and J by 1 base, leaving 14 bases between them. The CDR3 has 16 amino acids.

The rearrangement uses TRBV25-1 and TRBJ2-5; tentatively, D is TRBD1 or TRBD2 (6 bases each). The CDR3 contains 13 residues. Germline V CDR1 and CDR2: MGHDK, SYGVNS. V lost 11 bases, J lost 1 base, and 14 bases lay in between. The CDR3 DNA reads as TGTGCCGGGGGGCCCAGGGGCCAAGAGACCCAGTACTTC. Translating gives CAGGPRGQETQYF.

The J gene is TRBJ2-2, the V gene TRBV11-2; 8 bases fit TRBD2. Unmatched junction bases numbered 6, after V lost 0 bases and J lost 9 bases. The germline V gene has CDR1 SGHAT and CDR2 FQNNGV. The length of the CDR3 is 15 residues. CDR3 amino acids: CASSLEPGTSRELFF. DNA for the CDR3: TGTGCCAGCAGCTTAGAGCCCGGGACTAGTCGGGAGCTGTTTTTT. The entire variable domain, with the rest obtained from reference TRBV11-2 and TRBJ2-2, is as follows: EAGVAQSPRYKIIEKRQSVAFWCNPISGHATLYWYQQILGQGPKLLIQFQNNGVVDDSQLPKDRFSAERLKGVDSTLKIQPAKLEDSAVYLCASSLEPGTSRELFFGEGSRLTVL.

The rearrangement uses TRBV6-5 and TRBJ2-5, with D possibly matching TRBD1 (6 bases). The germline CDR1 and CDR2 sequences are MNHEY and SVGAGI. The CDR3 is 13 residues long. The V end was cut by 7 bases, the J end by 4 bases, with 13 bases between. The CDR3 reads CASTPTGTETQYF. In nucleotides, the CDR3 is TGTGCCAGCACCCCCACAGGGACAGAGACCCAGTACTTC.

This chain links TRBV2 with TRBJ1-3; a possible D gene is TRBD1 (5 bases). In germline, CDR1 is SNHLY, CDR2 FYNNEI. The CDR3 loop spans 16 amino acids. Trimming stripped 3 bases from V and 0 bases from J, with 12 bases between. CDR3 loop: CASSDRGSSSGNTIYF. The CDR3 coding sequence is TGTGCCAGCAGTGATAGGGGATCGTCCTCTGGAAACACCATATATTTT.

The V gene is TRBV6-1, the J gene TRBJ1-2; the D is unclear. The CDR3 is 13 residues long. Germline V gene lookup returns CDR1 MNHNS and CDR2 SASEGT. Trimming removed 9 bases at V and 4 bases at J, with 15 bases between. The CDR3 reads CASTSGVGYGYTF. For the CDR3, the DNA is TGTGCCAGTACCTCCGGGGTCGGCTATGGCTACACCTTC.

This chain connects TRBV19 to TRBJ2-6, with D tentatively TRBD1 (6 bases). In germline, CDR1 is LNHDA, CDR2 SQIVND (reference sequence). Trimming removed 3 bases from V and 0 bases from J, with 21 bases in between. This CDR3 has 20 amino acids. The CDR3 reads CASSILFIRGTPSGANVLTF. The CDR3 bases are TGTGCCAGTAGTATTCTCTTTATTAGGGGGACACCCTCTGGGGCCAACGTCCTGACTTTC. The full variable domain, completed using reference TRBV19 and TRBJ2-6, is DGGITQSPKYLFRKEGQNVTLSCEQNLNHDAMYWYRQDPGQGLRLIYYSQIVNDFQKGDIAEGYSVSREKKESFPLTVTSAQKNPTAFYLCASSILFIRGTPSGANVLTFGAGSRLTVL.

The CDR3 sequence: CASRKTGGNQPQHF. CDR3 nucleotides: TGTGCCAGCAGGAAAACAGGGGGAAATCAGCCCCAGCATTTT. The chain combines TRBV6-5 with TRBJ1-5; 8 bases fit TRBD1. The CDR3 totals 14 residues. From germline, CDR1 is MNHEY and CDR2 SVGAGI. The V gene end was trimmed by 6 bases and the J gene end by 4 bases; junction bases not matched to a gene: 5.

This chain links TRBV14 with TRBJ1-1, with D tentatively TRBD1 (5 bases). Germline loops: CDR1 SGHDN, CDR2 FVKESK. The length of the CDR3 is 15 residues. Trimming pared 0 bases from V and 4 bases from J, leaving 12 bases between. The CDR3 sequence: CASSQDYRLATEAFF. The CDR3 DNA reads as TGTGCCAGCAGCCAAGATTACAGGCTGGCCACTGAAGCTTTCTTT.

The genes are TRBV7-2 and TRBJ2-7; D perhaps matches TRBD1 (5 bases). Germline assignment: CDR1 SGHTA and CDR2 FQGNSA. The CDR3 is 16 residues long. Trimming removed 2 bases from V and 0 bases from J, with 14 bases in between. The CDR3 spells CASSLTGHSSSYEQYF. The CDR3 bases are TGTGCCAGCAGCTTAACTGGACATTCGAGCTCCTACGAGCAGTACTTC.

This clone was counted a few times. This sequence joins TRBV15 and TRBJ1-6; D remains ambiguous. The length of the CDR3 is 15 residues. Germline V gene sequence: CDR1 LNHNV, CDR2 YYDKDF (reference sequence). V lost 0 bases to trimming and J lost 6 bases, with 9 bases between them. In DNA form, the CDR3 reads TGTGCCACCAGCAGAGATGCTCTACTTAATTCACCCCTCCACTTT. Encoded protein: CATSRDALLNSPLHF.

The chain is built from TRBV2 and TRBJ1-1, with 7 bases lining up with TRBD1. This CDR3 spans 14 amino acids. V was pared by 5 bases and J by 2 bases, with 5 bases of the junction left unmatched. Germline V CDR1 and CDR2: SNHLY, FYNNEI. The CDR3 loop reads CASSRDSQNTEAFF. CDR3 sequence (DNA): TGTGCCAGCAGTAGGGACAGCCAAAACACTGAAGCTTTCTTT. Combining the CDR3 with reference TRBV2 and TRBJ1-1 gives the whole variable domain EPEVTQTPSHQVTQMGQEVILRCVPISNHLYFYWYRQILGQKVEFLVSFYNNEISEKSEIFDDQFSVERPDGSNFTLKIRSTKLEDSAMYFCASSRDSQNTEAFFGQGTRLTVV.

The V call is TRBV7-2, the J call TRBJ1-1, with 8 bases lining up with TRBD1. The CDR3 extends over 15 amino acids. Trimming took 5 bases from V and 5 from J; bases not matched to a gene: 10. Germline-derived CDR1 and CDR2 are SGHTA and FQGNSA. CDR3 nucleotides: TGTGCCAGCAGCACCGGACAGGGAGTCGGAACTGAAGCTTTCTTT. This encodes CASSTGQGVGTEAFF.

This chain joins TRBV6-1 and TRBJ2-7; 7 positions match TRBD1. This CDR3 has 13 amino acids. Unmatched junction bases numbered 4, after V lost 6 bases and J lost 2 bases. Germline V gene lookup returns CDR1 MNHNS and CDR2 SASEGT. As DNA, the CDR3 is TGTGCCAGCAGACTTGGGACAGCCTACGAGCAGTACTTC. Translating it yields CASRLGTAYEQYF.

This rearrangement joins TRBV7-3 to TRBJ2-1; 7 bases agree with TRBD1. The J segment lost 8 bases and the V segment lost 6 bases, leaving 7 bases of the junction unmatched. Germline CDR1 reads SGHTA; CDR2 reads FQGTGA. This CDR3 has 13 amino acids. The DNA for the CDR3 is TGTGCCAGCAGGAAGACAGGGACCGATGAGCAGTTCTTC. It translates to CASRKTGTDEQFF.

This clone was seen more than once but under ten times. The chain carries TRBV5-4 and TRBJ1-1; TRBD1 matches at 8 bases. This CDR3 has 15 amino acids. The ends lost 9 bases at V and 4 bases at J; junction bases unmatched: 14. CDR1 SGHNT and CDR2 YYREEE come from the germline V gene (reference sequence). The CDR3 reads CATELSDTGGTEAFF. CDR3 in DNA: TGTGCCACCGAGCTTAGTGATACAGGGGGCACTGAAGCTTTCTTT.

The chain has TRBV25-1 and TRBJ1-3; D is unresolved. Germline V gives CDR1 MGHDK, CDR2 SYGVNS. This CDR3 comprises 15 residues. V was shortened by 1 base and J by 4 bases, with 11 bases between the two germline ends. As DNA, the CDR3 is TGTGCCAGCAGTGAATTGGGCCTCAAGGGAAACACCATATATTTT. It is translated as CASSELGLKGNTIYF.

The chain employs TRBV11-2 and TRBJ2-1; perhaps TRBD2 as D (5 bases). Germline V gene lookup returns CDR1 SGHAT and CDR2 FQNNGV. The germline V and J ends were trimmed by 3 bases and 9 bases, with 12 bases remaining between them. The CDR3 runs to 13 residues. CDR3 nucleotide sequence: TGTGCCAGCAGCTTCGGACTTCTTAGTGAGCAGTTCTTC. Its protein product is CASSFGLLSEQFF.

This rearrangement joins TRBV6-1 to TRBJ2-5; TRBD1 aligns across 8 bases. V lost 1 base and J lost 5; bases outside the gene matches: 6. The CDR3 is made up of 15 amino acids. Germline CDR1 is MNHNS and CDR2 is SASEGT. In DNA form, the CDR3 reads TGTGCCAGCAGTGAAGGGGCAGGGGGCTGGGAGACCCAGTACTTC. Translating it yields CASSEGAGGWETQYF.